Listed here are 9 T cell receptor beta chains from one sample, sequenced in a study of Ad26.COV2.S vaccination and SARS-CoV-2 variants. Assay: immunoSEQ multiplex PCR; the TCRdb copy retains only in-frame clones and omits some. The repertoire holds about 94,000 clones, with roughly 85% as singletons. The sample was peripheral blood, taken after recovery from COVID-19. The source of these receptors is a human donor who had recovered from COVID-19.

The chain combines TRBV15 with TRBJ1-2, with no clear D. V was cut by 2 bases and J by 4 bases, with 23 bases left in between. The CDR3 consists of 18 residues. Germline V gene data show CDR1 as LNHNV and CDR2 as YYDKDF (reference sequence). CDR3: CATSRPRDKGVLPYGYTF. The CDR3 DNA reads as TGTGCCACCAGCAGACCCCGCGATAAAGGAGTCTTACCCTATGGCTACACCTTC.

This clone was found a few times. CDR3 in DNA: TGTGCCAGCAACCGGGACAGGGCTCGGGAGCAGTACTTC. As protein: CASNRDRAREQYF. The J gene is TRBJ2-7, the V gene TRBV2; 9 nucleotides agree with TRBD1. With 7 bases clipped from V and 7 bases from J, the junction kept 8 bases outside the gene matches. Germline lookup yields CDR1 SNHLY and CDR2 FYNNEI. This CDR3 contains 13 residues.

This clone is categorized as medium-sized. V gene TRBV7-3 combines with J gene TRBJ2-3, with 7 bases that match TRBD2. V was pared by 2 bases and J by 3 bases, with 2 bases of the junction left unmatched. This CDR3 is 14 amino acids long. Germline V CDR1 and CDR2: SGHTA, FQGTGA. CDR3 region: CASSLQGGTDTQYF. The CDR3, as DNA: TGTGCCAGCAGCTTACAGGGAGGGACAGATACGCAGTATTTT.

The genes are TRBV27 and TRBJ2-1; D gene unclear. Germline CDR1 MNHEY, CDR2 SMNVEV (reference sequence). V lost 3 bases, J lost 2 bases, and 5 bases lay in between. The CDR3 contains 13 residues. CDR3 region: CASSFKTYNEQFF. The DNA for the CDR3 is TGTGCCAGCAGTTTTAAGACCTACAATGAGCAGTTCTTC.

The chain combines TRBV7-9 with TRBJ2-7; D is uncertain. The CDR3 has 14 amino acids. The V end was cut by 0 bases, the J end by 7 bases, with 13 bases between. In germline, CDR1 is SEHNR, CDR2 FQNEAQ (reference sequence). In DNA form, the CDR3 reads TGTGCCAGCAGCTTAGCCGCAGGCGTGGAAGAGCAGTACTTC. It encodes CASSLAAGVEEQYF. The whole variable domain, filled in from reference TRBV7-9 and TRBJ2-7, reads DTGVSQNPRHKITKRGQNVTFRCDPISEHNRLYWYRQTLGQGPEFLTYFQNEAQLEKSRLLSDRFSAERPKGSFSTLEIQRTEQGDSAMYLCASSLAAGVEEQYFGPGTRLTVT.

The rearrangement joins TRBV10-2 to TRBJ2-5; D ambiguous. Germline-derived CDR1 and CDR2 are WSHSY and SAAADI. Trimming took off 7 bases at V and 5 bases at J, with 11 bases between the two ends. The CDR3 sequence is 12 residues long. The chain's CDR3 is CASTFVGETQYF. For the CDR3, the DNA is TGCGCCAGCACGTTCGTAGGGGAGACCCAGTACTTC.

The V and J genes are TRBV11-3 and TRBJ1-2, with 9 positions matching TRBD1. Trimming at V came to 4 bases and at J to 3 bases, leaving 6 bases not matched to a gene. This CDR3 has 15 residues. Germline V gene lookup returns CDR1 SGHNT and CDR2 YENEEA. CDR3 in amino acids: CASSSRTGEDYGYTF. The DNA of the CDR3 is TGTGCCAGCAGCTCCCGGACAGGGGAGGACTATGGCTACACCTTC.

V usage is TRBV6-4 and J usage is TRBJ2-7, with 8 bases matching TRBD2. Germline CDR1 is MRHNA and CDR2 is SNTAGT. J lost 5 bases, V lost 10 bases, and 19 bases had no gene match. This CDR3 is 16 amino acids long. The CDR3 spells CAIALGDGRASNEQYF. CDR3 DNA: TGTGCCATCGCCCTTGGAGACGGGAGGGCTTCCAACGAGCAGTACTTC.

This chain joins TRBV7-2 and TRBJ1-2; 10 bases are a match to TRBD1. CDR1 SGHTA and CDR2 FQGNSA come from the germline V gene. The CDR3 covers 14 residues. V trimming: 4 bases; J trimming: 5 bases; junction bases outside the gene matches: 4. CDR3 nucleotides: TGTGCCAGCAGCTCTGGACAGGGGGTTTATGGCTACACCTTC. Encoded protein: CASSSGQGVYGYTF.